Given below is one T cell receptor (beta chain) in context. Its antigen is unknown. These data come from a study of OX40 agonist ivuxolimab in advanced cancers. General study results and limits: On average, CD8+ T cells showed a greater number of expanded clones than CD4+. Some nonresponders likewise displayed low normalized T-cell clonal expansion.

Some clones are missing from TCRdb's copy, which holds only in-frame ones; the method was immunoSEQ multiplex PCR. Of 85,000 to 100,000 clones listed, approximately 90% were seen once; the top ten hold roughly 0.77%. The V end was cut by 2 bases, the J end by 7 bases, with 9 bases between. The CDR3 covers 13 residues. Germline CDR1 and CDR2: SGHVS and FQNEAQ. Sequences were derived from CD4+ or CD8+ T cells sorted from blood, sampled in a trial of the OX40 agonist ivuxolimab. This TCR was recovered from an adult with an advanced solid tumor such as melanoma, head and neck, liver or kidney cancer. The rearrangement joins TRBV7-8 to TRBJ1-5, with D tentatively TRBD1 (5 bases). The CDR3, as DNA: TGTGCCAGCAGCTTACAGGGTTGGCAGCCCCAGCATTTT. Translating it yields CASSLQGWQPQHF.